The 18 T cell receptor beta chains in this list originate from one sample, sequenced in a study of sequential checkpoint blockade in melanoma. Treatment given: randomized to nivolumab then ipilimumab (arm A) or the reverse (arm B). Assay used: immunoSEQ multiplex PCR; TCRdb lists only in-frame clones, some missing. The table records 30,000 or so clones, approximately 86% of them present only once. The source was CD8+ T cells sorted from blood (inferred from file names), collected from a patient given nivolumab and ipilimumab in sequence. These receptors originate from a human donor with melanoma.

CDR3 protein: CASSYIGGASYEQYF. The CDR3 nucleotides read TGTGCCAGCAGTTACATCGGGGGGGCGTCCTACGAGCAGTACTTC. V is TRBV6-5 and J is TRBJ2-7, with 8 bases fitting TRBD2. Unmatched junction bases numbered 4, after V lost 2 bases and J lost 1 base. The germline CDR1 and CDR2 sequences are MNHEY and SVGAGI. This CDR3 has 15 amino acids.

This chain joins TRBV4-3 and TRBJ1-2, with D uncertain. The CDR3 runs to 15 residues. The germline gives CDR1 LGHNA, CDR2 YSLEER. V was clipped by 1 base and J by 5 bases, with 14 bases between them. The CDR3 here is CASSQVMGGLYGYTF. The DNA for the CDR3 is TGCGCCAGCAGCCAAGTAATGGGAGGACTTTATGGCTACACCTTC.

This clone has just a few counts. This rearrangement joins TRBV14 to TRBJ1-1; D is possibly TRBD1 (6 bases). Germline loops: CDR1 SGHDN, CDR2 FVKESK. This CDR3 is 16 amino acids long. Trimming removed 5 bases from V and 0 bases from J, with 16 bases in between. The CDR3 coding sequence is TGTGCCAGCAGCGAATACTTCAGGGGTATGAACACTGAAGCTTTCTTT. Protein product: CASSEYFRGMNTEAFF.

This chain uses TRBV29-1 with TRBJ2-7; D possibly corresponds to TRBD2 (5 bases). The CDR3 consists of 14 residues. Trimming cost V 3 bases and J 0 bases, with 12 bases left between them. Germline V lookup: CDR1 SQVTM, CDR2 ANQGSEA. DNA of the CDR3: TGCAGCGTTGATGTCGGGATTGGCTCCTACGAGCAGTACTTC. Amino acid sequence: CSVDVGIGSYEQYF.

The rearrangement links TRBV10-2 to TRBJ1-1; the D is unclear. Germline V gene lookup returns CDR1 WSHSY and CDR2 SAAADI. This CDR3 spans 14 amino acids. Trimming took off 3 bases at V and 2 bases at J, with 10 bases between the two ends. Here the CDR3 reads CASSDRSLNTEAFF. DNA for the CDR3: TGCGCCAGCAGTGATAGGAGCCTAAACACTGAAGCTTTCTTT.

The V and J genes are TRBV7-9 and TRBJ2-1, with TRBD2 matching over 11 bases. CDR3 size: 17 residues. The germline V gene encodes CDR1 SEHNR and CDR2 FQNEAQ (reference sequence). Losses at the gene ends were 5 bases for V and 3 bases for J; bases not matched to a gene: 9. Here the CDR3 DNA reads TGTGCCAGCAGCCCACCTTTCGGGACTAGCGGCTACAATGAGCAGTTCTTC. Translated, it gives CASSPPFGTSGYNEQFF.

This clone was counted once. The DNA of the CDR3 is TGTGCCTGGAGTGTGGTAGGGCTAGCGGGAGTGCTTAGCGGGGTCGAGCAGTACTTC. Protein sequence: CAWSVVGLAGVLSGVEQYF. The chain couples TRBV30 to TRBJ2-7, with 10 bases fitting TRBD2. The V gene's germline CDR1 is GTSNPN and CDR2 SVGIG (reference sequence). This CDR3 has 19 amino acids. V was clipped by 0 bases and J by 6 bases; unmatched bases: 20.

This CDR3 reads CASSIAINRISSGANVLTF. In nucleotides, the CDR3 is TGTGCCAGTAGTATAGCCATCAACAGGATATCCTCTGGGGCCAACGTCCTGACTTTC. V and J are TRBV19 and TRBJ2-6; tentative D call: TRBD1 (5 bases). CDR1 LNHDA and CDR2 SQIVND come from the germline V gene (reference sequence). There are 19 residues in the CDR3. Deletions cut 1 base from V and 0 bases from J, with 16 bases between.

The rearrangement uses TRBV28 and TRBJ1-5; TRBD1 is a possible D gene (5 bases). CDR3 length equals 14 residues. Germline-derived CDR1 and CDR2 are MDHEN and SYDVKM. Trimming cost V 3 bases and J 5 bases, with 11 bases left between them. The CDR3 DNA is TGTGCCAGCAGTTTTGGGGGGAGTTATCAGCCCCAGCATTTT. It translates to CASSFGGSYQPQHF.

J is TRBJ2-1 and V is TRBV5-1; no clear D. This CDR3 spans 13 amino acids. Trimming pared 2 bases from V and 4 bases from J, leaving 7 bases between. CDR1 and CDR2 from the germline V gene are SGHRS and YFSETQ. DNA for the CDR3: TGCGCCAGCAGCTTTCAGGAATACAATGAGCAGTTCTTC. Amino acid sequence: CASSFQEYNEQFF.

The chain couples TRBV7-3 to TRBJ2-1, with 13 bases fitting TRBD2. CDR3 size: 20 residues. In germline, CDR1 is SGHTA, CDR2 FQGTGA. With 4 bases clipped from V and 2 bases from J, the junction kept 14 bases outside the gene matches. Written as DNA, the CDR3 is TGTGCCAGCAGCTCCGAAGGAGGTGGACTAGCGGGAGCAACCTACAATGAGCAGTTCTTC. It translates to CASSSEGGGLAGATYNEQFF.

A word on this clone: A read error may produce the germline difference seen at one junction end. The chain uses TRBV30 and TRBJ1-6; no clear D. CDR3 length: 15 residues. Germline V gene lookup returns CDR1 GTSNPN and CDR2 SVGIG (reference sequence). CDR3 protein: CARRSGVTYNSPLHF. The CDR3 coding sequence is TGTGCCCGGAGATCCGGGGTCACCTATAATTCACCCCTCCACTTT.

The gene calls are TRBV7-8 and TRBJ1-4; D unclear. This CDR3 is built from 18 residues. V was clipped by 1 base and J by 3 bases, with 18 bases between them. Germline CDR1 and CDR2: SGHVS and FQNEAQ. CDR3 sequence reads: CASSLVLAAGASNEKLFF. CDR3 DNA: TGTGCCAGCAGCTTAGTTTTAGCAGCCGGCGCATCTAATGAAAAACTGTTTTTT.

A note on this clone: Other nucleotide sequences from this sample produce the same CDR3. The J gene is TRBJ2-1, the V gene TRBV27; TRBD2 is a possible D gene (6 bases). Germline CDR1 is MNHEY and CDR2 is SMNVEV (reference sequence). Trimming removed 6 bases from V and 3 bases from J, with 9 bases in between. The CDR3 loop spans 13 amino acids. DNA of the CDR3: TGTGCCAGCAGCCTAGCGCGCTACAATGAGCAGTTCTTC. Translation gives CASSLARYNEQFF.

This clone was seen just once. The genes are TRBV5-4 and TRBJ2-3, with 9 nucleotides matching TRBD1. This CDR3 region has 15 residues. Trimming took 2 bases from V and 3 from J; bases not matched to a gene: 4. The germline gives CDR1 SGHNT, CDR2 YYREEE (reference sequence). The CDR3 DNA reads as TGTGCCAGCAGCTTCGCGACAGGGGGGACAGATACGCAGTATTTT. This translates into CASSFATGGTDTQYF. Full variable domain (rest looked up from reference TRBV5-4 and TRBJ2-3): ETGVTQSPTHLIKTRGQQVTLRCSSQSGHNTVSWYQQALGQGPQFIFQYYREEENGRGNFPPRFSGLQFPNYSSELNVNALELDDSALYLCASSFATGGTDTQYFGPGTRLTVL.

The rearrangement joins TRBV5-1 to TRBJ1-1, with TRBD1 identical over 8 bases. The trim removed 0 bases at V and 0 bases at J, leaving 4 bases unmatched. CDR3 size: 16 residues. Germline V gives CDR1 SGHRS, CDR2 YFSETQ. DNA of the CDR3: TGCGCCAGCAGCTTGGGACAGGGGACAATGAACACTGAAGCTTTCTTT. It yields the protein CASSLGQGTMNTEAFF.

The rearrangement uses TRBV27 and TRBJ1-2; maybe TRBD1 (5 bases). Germline CDR1 and CDR2: MNHEY and SMNVEV (reference sequence). The CDR3 covers 16 residues. V dropped 6 bases and J dropped 4 bases, with 21 bases sitting between them. The CDR3 loop reads CASSLLPDRNLYGYTF. Written as DNA, the CDR3 is TGTGCCAGCAGCCTACTCCCCGACAGAAATCTCTATGGCTACACCTTC.

This chain connects TRBV5-1 to TRBJ1-4; tentative D call: TRBD1 (6 bases). Germline-derived CDR1 and CDR2 are SGHRS and YFSETQ. The CDR3 spans 13 residues. Trimming shortened V by 1 base and J by 8 bases, and 9 bases separated the two germline ends. The chain's CDR3 is CASSLTGSEKLFF. In nucleotides, the CDR3 is TGCGCCAGCAGCTTGACAGGGAGCGAAAAACTGTTTTTT.